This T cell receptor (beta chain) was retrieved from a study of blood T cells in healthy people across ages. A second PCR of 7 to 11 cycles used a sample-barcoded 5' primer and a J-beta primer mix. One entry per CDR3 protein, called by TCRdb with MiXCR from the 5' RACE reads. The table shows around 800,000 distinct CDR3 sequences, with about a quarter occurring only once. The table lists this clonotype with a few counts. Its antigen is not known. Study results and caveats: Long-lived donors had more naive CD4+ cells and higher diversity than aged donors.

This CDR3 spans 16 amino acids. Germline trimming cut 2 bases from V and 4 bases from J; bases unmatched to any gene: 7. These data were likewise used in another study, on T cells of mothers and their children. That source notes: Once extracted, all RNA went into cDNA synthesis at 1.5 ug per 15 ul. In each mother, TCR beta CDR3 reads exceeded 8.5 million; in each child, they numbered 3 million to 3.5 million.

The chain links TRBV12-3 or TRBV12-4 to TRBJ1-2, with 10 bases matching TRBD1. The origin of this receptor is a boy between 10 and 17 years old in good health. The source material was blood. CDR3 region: CASSLLGDRGSYGYTF. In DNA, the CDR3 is TGTGCCAGCAGTTTATTGGGGGACAGGGGTAGCTATGGCTACACCTTC.